The present entry profiles one T cell receptor (beta chain) with its context. Its antigen remains undetermined. One base away there is no much larger clone; base qualities are not given. TCR beta CDR3 regions were sequenced from DNA using the immunoSEQ Assay. The original methods were these. To compute T cell density, TCR beta template counts were normalized to usable DNA, which was estimated by amplifying housekeeping genes. The preseqR package was used to estimate richness by extrapolating to 400,000 templates for PBMC samples and to 120,000 templates for tissue samples. Clonality was calculated as one minus Pielou's evenness. Differential abundance testing on productive amino-acid clonotypes, with a minimum total count of 5 and an alpha of 0.1, was used to identify tissue-enriched TCRs. The Jaccard Index and the Morisita Overlap Index were used to quantify repertoire overlap between compartments. GLIPH grouped TCR beta CDR3s together with public tetramer-defined viral CDR3s, and a viral motif had to include at least three viral sequences and also show V-gene enrichment. TCRdb limited this immuneACCESS table to in-frame rearrangements with V and J called. A share of clones is missing; checked studies link under half to unresolved V genes, and the rest is unexplained. V and J calls and clone size are copied from that table; D and trimming were computed from the DNA. The sample data list fewer than 30,000 clones, and about 90% of these were observed just once. The ten largest clones take up around 0.99% of the sample.

This sample was taken from a study of T cells in localized non-small cell lung cancer (dated by TCRdb to about 2020). Some background on the complete study: The study examined T cell repertoires in 200 to 300 patients with early-stage NSCLC and compared tumors with uninvolved tumor-adjacent lungs. The mean age of the NSCLC patients was about 70 years, with 130 or so men and 95 to 110 women. The cohort comprised 236 treatment-naïve NSCLC patients with resected, localized lung tumors. The paper as a whole reports these results and caveats: Because the study design was exploratory, TCR variables were selected using unadjusted p-values without false-discovery rate correction. Because multi-region tumor sequencing was not done, intratumor heterogeneity could not be ruled out. Uninvolved tumor-adjacent lung showed the highest T cell clonality, higher than tumor, which suggests more focused antigenic responses in the uninvolved tumor-adjacent lung. Longer overall survival was associated with higher T cell density in blood, whereas shorter survival was associated with higher clonality in adjacent lung. A median of about 53 of the top 100 tumor clones were detected in paired uninvolved adjacent lung, and 28 of these tumor clones were also found among the top 100 clones of the paired uninvolved adjacent lung.

Counted from cysteine to phenylalanine, this CDR3 has 14 amino acids. The read is trimmed to its CDR3 DNA, 42 bases read in frame from base 1. V sheds 0 bases and J sheds 6 bases, leaving 10 bases between their ends. The germline V gene specifies SGHRS as CDR1 and YFSETQ as CDR2. At diagnosis, tumor, uninvolved tumor-adjacent lung and peripheral blood were collected and then preserved as a mix of FFPE and fresh-frozen material. For TCR repertoire profiling, the blood samples were analyzed as peripheral blood mononuclear cells. The rearrangement combines TRBV5-1 with TRBJ1-5, with TRBD1 tentatively as D gene (5 bases match). This material consisted of peripheral blood, taken before any cancer treatment. The sequence came from a woman aged 40-70 years with stage I lung adenocarcinoma. The CDR3 reads as follows: CASSLGDGGQPQHF. The DNA sequence is given as TGCGCCAGCAGCTTGGGGGACGGCGGTCAGCCCCAGCATTTT.